This record concerns one TCR beta chain sequence. Its specificity is not known. The data originate from a study of identical twins. Study-level results: High-abundance cord blood beta clonotypes had fewer insertions; memory repertoires showed none. Monozygotic twin pairs showed more out-of-frame TCR alpha sharing than models estimated.

V was pared by 1 base and J by 4 bases, with 8 bases between. The CDR3 is made up of 13 amino acids. CDR1 is SGHTA, CDR2 FQGNSA, per germline. One entry per CDR3 protein results from TCRdb running MiXCR on the 5' RACE reads. In the table there are hundreds of thousands of distinct CDR3 sequences, roughly 24% of which are singletons. The sample also formed part of further work on T cells expressing NK-cell markers.

Sample: CD4+ T cells sorted from blood. The clonotype originates from a woman aged 18-29 years in good health. The chain recombines TRBV7-2 with TRBJ2-7, with no clear D. The CDR3 region is CASSLGVFYEQYF. CDR3 nucleotides: TGTGCCAGCAGCTTAGGCGTATTTTACGAGCAGTACTTC.